The next 9 T cell receptor beta chains were all read from a single sample in a study of blood T cell repertoires in COVID-19. Some clones are missing from TCRdb's copy, which holds only in-frame ones; the method was immunoSEQ multiplex PCR. Among approximately 150,000 clones, about 90% were seen once, and the ten largest hold 0.95% to 1.5%. Material for sequencing was PBMCs or T cells enriched from blood (not recorded which). All receptors come from a human donor with acute COVID-19. The donor label of this sample is uncertain.

The chain links TRBV5-1 to TRBJ1-2; 9 bases are a match to TRBD1. The CDR3 runs 15 residues. The junction had 3 bases not matched to a gene; V was cut back by 1 base and J by 2 bases. In germline, CDR1 is SGHRS, CDR2 YFSETQ. In DNA, the CDR3 is TGCGCCAGCAGCTTGACCGGGACAGGGAACTATGGCTACACCTTC. Translation gives CASSLTGTGNYGYTF.

The chain combines TRBV19 with TRBJ1-1; 8 bases line up with TRBD1. The germline gives CDR1 LNHDA, CDR2 SQIVND (reference sequence). Trimming cost V 9 bases and J 3 bases; bases outside gene matches: 6. This CDR3 has 13 residues. This CDR3 is CASLDRVHTEAFF. Here the CDR3 DNA reads TGTGCCAGCCTGGACAGGGTGCACACTGAAGCTTTCTTT.

V and J are TRBV19 and TRBJ2-3; maybe TRBD2 (6 bases). V was shortened by 4 bases and J by 6 bases, with 11 bases between the two germline ends. This CDR3 spans 13 amino acids. The germline V gene has CDR1 LNHDA and CDR2 SQIVND (reference sequence). CDR3 amino acids: CASSKGLADTQYF. As DNA, the CDR3 is TGTGCCAGTAGTAAGGGACTCGCCGATACGCAGTATTTT.

This clone appeared a few times. The CDR3 DNA sequence: TGTGCCAGTCCCGCAGGGGCTGAGGATAATTCACCCCTCCACTTT. This sequence encodes CASPAGAEDNSPLHF. The chain links TRBV6-5 to TRBJ1-6; maybe TRBD1 (6 bases). The V gene lost 9 bases and the J gene lost 5 bases, with 17 bases spanning the gap. The CDR3 is made up of 15 amino acids. Germline assignment: CDR1 MNHEY and CDR2 SVGAGI.

This clone was observed a handful of times. The chain carries TRBV28 and TRBJ1-1; maybe TRBD1 (5 bases). V was cut by 3 bases and J by 1 base, with 15 bases left in between. The CDR3 is 16 residues long. Germline V gene data show CDR1 as MDHEN and CDR2 as SYDVKM. This CDR3 is CASSFPGARGNTEAFF. Here the CDR3 DNA reads TGTGCCAGCAGTTTTCCCGGGGCGCGGGGGAACACTGAAGCTTTCTTT. Complete variable domain (other parts from reference TRBV28 and TRBJ1-1): DVKVTQSSRYLVKRTGEKVFLECVQDMDHENMFWYRQDPGLGLRLIYFSYDVKMKEKGDIPEGYSVSREKKERFSLILESASTNQTSMYLCASSFPGARGNTEAFFGQGTRLTVV.

This clone was observed a handful of times. V is TRBV30 and J is TRBJ2-7, with D maybe TRBD1 (6 bases). CDR1 is GTSNPN and CDR2 is SVGIG in the germline V gene (reference sequence). Trimming stripped 5 bases from V and 3 bases from J, with 11 bases between. This CDR3 has 12 residues. The CDR3 coding sequence is TGTGCCTGGGAGGGACACCACTACGAGCAGTACTTC. This encodes CAWEGHHYEQYF.

The genes are TRBV4-3 and TRBJ2-3; 8 nucleotides line up with TRBD2. Per germline, CDR1 LGHNA and CDR2 YSLEER. This CDR3 has 17 amino acids. Trimming at V came to 0 bases and at J to 4 bases, leaving 9 bases not matched to a gene. The CDR3 coding sequence is TGCGCCAGCAGCCAAGAGACGGGACTAGGAAAGCCAGATACGCAGTATTTT. It specifies CASSQETGLGKPDTQYF.

The V call is TRBV5-4, the J call TRBJ2-7; 8 bases agree with TRBD2. Germline CDR1 SGHNT, CDR2 YYREEE (reference sequence). V shed 0 bases and J 3 bases; nucleotides not matched to a gene: 5. This CDR3 spans 15 amino acids. The CDR3 bases are TGTGCCAGCAGCTTGGCTGGGACTAGTGTCTACGAGCAGTACTTC. Translating it yields CASSLAGTSVYEQYF.

The rearrangement joins TRBV20-1 to TRBJ1-1; D remains ambiguous. The V gene's germline CDR1 is DFQATT and CDR2 SNEGSKA (reference sequence). The V end was cut by 1 base, the J end by 11 bases, with 11 bases between. CDR3 size: 11 residues. The CDR3 DNA sequence: TGCAGTGCTAGAGGAGCGGGAGAGGCTTTCTTT. It yields the protein CSARGAGEAFF.